This T cell receptor (beta chain) was sequenced for a study of vaccination and CD4 T cells after COVID-19. Study findings and constraints: Spike mono-reactive status applied to 304 of 307 vaccine-specific clones in convalescent patients.

Treatment described: roughly 11-day PBMC culture with coronavirus spike peptide pools or control peptides (ViraFEST assay). Via ViraFEST, peptide pools expanded antigen-specific T cells before TCR sequencing. Germline CDR1 reads SGHNT; CDR2 reads YYREEE (reference sequence). V dropped 4 bases and J dropped 3 bases, with 16 bases sitting between them. The CDR3 length is 15 residues. This clonotype came up once. The antigen is undetermined. Sequenced with the Oncomine TCR Beta short-read assay was DNA taken from cultured CD4+ T cells. TCRdb passed the PCR reads through MiXCR, listing each CDR3 protein once. The data contain 15,000 to 20,000 distinct CDR3 sequences, under 55% of them singletons.

The gene calls are TRBV5-4 and TRBJ1-1; no firm D call. The clonotype originates from a human donor who received a COVID-19 vaccine. The source was CD4+ T cells from blood, cultured in vitro, collected before SARS-CoV-2 vaccination. CDR3 loop: CASSNLAGPHTEAFF. Here the CDR3 DNA reads TGTGCCAGCAGCAACCTGGCCGGGCCTCACACTGAAGCTTTCTTT.